One T cell receptor (beta chain) is described in this entry. Its antigen is unknown. The entry originates in a study of Ad26.COV2.S vaccination and SARS-CoV-2 variants. As for the study in general: As a participant in COV1001, the donor was in the Ad26.COV2.S trial arm. Ad26.COV2.S shots went into the muscle once or twice, 56 days apart.

Treatment noted: over 15 received Ad26.COV2.S at low or high dose, single or two shots; roughly five received placebo; per-sample allocation not given. Vaccine and placebo recipients were sampled on day 63 after the first injection. The donor was a Boston adult aged 18-55 years. The V gene's germline CDR1 is SGHTA and CDR2 FQGNSA. Trimming took 9 bases from V and 0 from J, leaving 9 bases between them. The CDR3 contains 13 residues. The protocol was immunoSEQ multiplex PCR, while the TCRdb copy is restricted to in-frame clones and leaves out a portion. The repertoire includes about 430,000 clones, 75% to 95% of them detected once, and less than 15% sits in the top ten. Study-level points and caveats: Measurements of TCR breadth and depth may have given underestimates of the total T cell responses.

This sample comprised peripheral blood, obtained in a trial of Ad26.COV2.S vaccine versus placebo. The sequence came from a person aged 18-65 years who received the Ad26.COV2.S COVID-19 vaccine or a placebo. The V call is TRBV7-2, the J call TRBJ1-3; D unresolved. CDR3 bases: TGTGCCAGTGCACGGTACTCTGGAAACACCATATATTTT. This sequence encodes CASARYSGNTIYF.